The 10 T cell receptor beta chains below were found in one sample sequenced in a study of control samples from healthy donors and cancer patients. Only in-frame clones appear in the TCRdb table, and some are missing; sequencing was by immunoSEQ multiplex PCR. The data hold 50,000 to 55,000 clones, with around 90% observed a single time. What was sequenced was PBMCs. These receptors all come from a man aged 35 to 55 with colorectal cancer.

The chain uses TRBV12-3 or TRBV12-4 and TRBJ1-2; no definite D call. The V end was cut by 11 bases, the J end by 2 bases, with 6 bases between. This CDR3 is 10 amino acids long. DNA for the CDR3: TGTGCCGTCCACAACTATGGCTACACCTTC. Its translation: CAVHNYGYTF.

V is TRBV20-1 and J is TRBJ2-7, with D possibly TRBD1 on 5 matching bases. CDR3 length: 11 amino acids. CDR1 and CDR2 from the germline V gene are DFQATT and SNEGSKA (reference sequence). Trimming shortened V by 6 bases and J by 3 bases, and 9 bases separated the two germline ends. The CDR3 here is CSARRGYEQYF. CDR3 sequence (DNA): TGCAGTGCCAGAAGGGGCTACGAGCAGTACTTC.

The rearrangement joins TRBV27 to TRBJ2-7; possibly TRBD1 or TRBD2 for D (6 bases each). Trimming left V 3 bases short and J 7 bases short, with 10 bases between. Germline-derived CDR1 and CDR2 are MNHEY and SMNVEV (reference sequence). The CDR3 sequence is 12 residues long. CDR3 amino acids: CASSLGAGEQYF. The CDR3 DNA is TGTGCCAGCAGTTTGGGGGCGGGGGAGCAGTACTTC.

The chain combines TRBV27 with TRBJ1-2; 8 bases match TRBD1. The V gene's germline CDR1 is MNHEY and CDR2 SMNVEV (reference sequence). The CDR3 totals 15 residues. The V and J ends lost 5 bases and 1 base, in that order; junction bases with no gene match: 6. The chain's CDR3 is CASSAQGELNYGYTF. Written as DNA, the CDR3 is TGTGCCAGCAGTGCACAGGGGGAGCTTAACTATGGCTACACCTTC.

The rearrangement uses TRBV4-1 and TRBJ1-2, with D possibly TRBD1 on 5 matching bases. V lost 4 bases to trimming and J lost 0 bases, with 12 bases between them. Per the germline V gene, CDR1 is MGHRA and CDR2 is YSYEKL. The CDR3 spans 15 residues. The CDR3 here is CASSPGHGPNYGYTF. Here the CDR3 DNA reads TGCGCCAGCAGCCCCGGACACGGACCTAACTATGGCTACACCTTC.

The chain combines TRBV5-1 with TRBJ2-1; weak D call: TRBD2 (6 bases). Germline V gives CDR1 SGHRS, CDR2 YFSETQ. The CDR3 runs 20 residues. V was cut by 7 bases and J by 0 bases, with 29 bases left in between. The CDR3 spells CASGFSPPTLATSSYNEQFF. In DNA form, the CDR3 reads TGCGCCAGCGGTTTCTCCCCACCTACCCTAGCGACGAGCTCCTACAATGAGCAGTTCTTC.

This clone has more than one count but fewer than ten. J is TRBJ2-7 and V is TRBV5-1, with a tentative D call TRBD2 (5 bases). The CDR3 spans 13 residues. Deletions cut 5 bases from V and 7 bases from J, with 16 bases between. Germline lookup yields CDR1 SGHRS and CDR2 YFSETQ. This chain's CDR3 is CASSPREPREQYF. The CDR3 coding sequence is TGCGCCAGCAGTCCCCGGGAACCAAGGGAGCAGTACTTC. The whole variable domain, remainder taken from reference TRBV5-1 and TRBJ2-7, is KAGVTQTPRYLIKTRGQQVTLSCSPISGHRSVSWYQQTPGQGLQFLFEYFSETQRNKGNFPGRFSGRQFSNSRSEMNVSTLELGDSALYLCASSPREPREQYFGPGTRLTVT.

The chain combines TRBV27 with TRBJ1-1; no definite D call. Trimming removed 0 bases from V and 8 bases from J, with 7 bases in between. Germline CDR1 reads MNHEY; CDR2 reads SMNVEV (reference sequence). The CDR3 spans 12 residues. DNA of the CDR3: TGTGCCAGCAGTTTATCCGGACGGGAAGCTTTCTTT. Translation: CASSLSGREAFF.

This rearrangement joins TRBV5-8 to TRBJ2-2; D perhaps matches TRBD1 (5 bases). The CDR3 consists of 15 residues. Deletions cut 0 bases from V and 1 base from J, with 7 bases between. Germline lookup yields CDR1 SGHTS and CDR2 YDEGEE. CDR3: CASSLGTQNTGELFF. The CDR3 bases are TGTGCCAGCAGCTTGGGGACACAGAACACCGGGGAGCTGTTTTTT.

The gene calls are TRBV14 and TRBJ2-3; D might be TRBD2 (5 bases). CDR3 length: 14 amino acids. CDR1 and CDR2 from the germline V gene are SGHDN and FVKESK. The V and J ends lost 9 bases and 4 bases respectively, with 17 bases between them. CDR3 coding DNA: TGTGCCAGACCTTCGGGAAACCCCGCAGATACGCAGTATTTT. This sequence encodes CARPSGNPADTQYF.